A few counts support the clone carrying this T cell receptor beta chain. This specimen belongs to a study of early T cells in non-severe SARS-CoV-2 infection. Each cDNA molecule carried a unique molecular identifier. TCRdb re-called the 5' RACE reads with MiXCR, one entry per CDR3 protein. The repertoire consists of approximately 68,000 distinct CDR3 sequences, with around 10% occurring once and the leading ten covering about 8.3%. Looked up from germline, CDR1 is MNHEY and CDR2 is SVGEGT. The CDR3 length is 14 residues. V was shortened by 8 bases and J by 1 base, with 14 bases between the two germline ends.

The sample in question was whole blood, obtained at baseline. The sequence was collected from an adult who was a healthcare worker with PCR-confirmed SARS-CoV-2 infection or an uninfected control (not recorded which). The chain links TRBV6-2 or TRBV6-3 to TRBJ1-1, with a tentative D call TRBD1 (5 bases). The CDR3, as DNA: TGTGCCAGCTGGTCAACAGGAGGGAACACTGAAGCTTTCTTT. Encoded protein: CASWSTGGNTEAFF.